The sequence of this TCR beta chain was determined in a study of technical replicates of blood from several donors. Germline-derived CDR1 and CDR2 are SGDLS and YYNGEE. Trimming removed 2 bases from V and 4 bases from J, with 14 bases in between. This CDR3 has 15 amino acids. Only in-frame clones appear in the TCRdb table, and some are missing; sequencing was by immunoSEQ multiplex PCR. The sample contains tens of thousands of clones, roughly 94% of which appear only once. The clonotype originates from a human donor in good health. The source material was T cells isolated from PBMCs. The chain employs TRBV9 and TRBJ2-3, with D possibly being TRBD2 (7 bases). This CDR3 is CASSVGAGAADTQYF. CDR3 sequence (DNA): TGTGCCAGCAGCGTGGGGGCGGGAGCTGCAGATACGCAGTATTTT.